This is a list of T cell receptor beta chains from one sample in a study of early T cells in non-severe SARS-CoV-2 infection. TCRdb itself ran the 5' RACE reads through MiXCR, one entry per CDR3 protein. Counted here are tens of thousands of distinct CDR3 sequences, about an eighth occurring once; the ten biggest clones make up 4.5% to 7%. Sequenced here: whole blood, sampled at baseline. These receptors were taken from an adult who was a healthcare worker with PCR-confirmed SARS-CoV-2 infection or an uninfected control (not recorded which). CDR3s include the opening cysteine and the closing phenylalanine or tryptophan. A D gene is named only where the DNA matches it firmly. Clone sizes are given selectively: once, few, many, or a class where the clone is expanded.

CASSQGQGDTEAFF	TGTGCCAGCAGCCAGGGACAGGGCGACACTGAAGCTTTCTTT	many	TRBJ1-1	TRBD1	TRBV3-1
CASSDTHQPQHF	TGCGCCAGCAGTGATACTCATCAGCCCCAGCATTTT	NA	TRBJ1-5	NA	TRBV10-1
CASSVRVGTEAFF	TGTGCCAGCAGTGTCAGGGTCGGCACTGAAGCTTTCTTT	NA	TRBJ1-1	NA	TRBV6-4
CASSESGGAGANVLTF	TGTGCCAGCAGTGAATCAGGGGGCGCTGGGGCCAACGTCCTGACTTTC	many	TRBJ2-6	TRBD1	TRBV2
CSASSARSYEQYF	TGCAGTGCATCCTCGGCCCGCTCCTACGAGCAGTACTTC	many	TRBJ2-7	NA	TRBV20-1
CASSLAGADEQFF	TGTGCCAGCAGTCTAGCGGGAGCGGATGAGCAGTTCTTC	NA	TRBJ2-1	TRBD2	TRBV6-2/TRBV6-3
CASSLPRGLGDTQYF	TGTGCCAGCAGCTTACCCCGTGGCCTCGGAGATACGCAGTATTTT	NA	TRBJ2-3	NA	TRBV7-2
CASVLQGTDTQYF	TGCGCCAGCGTTTTACAGGGCACAGATACGCAGTATTTT	many	TRBJ2-3	NA	TRBV5-1
CASSLAQTKPNEQFF	TGTGCCAGCAGCTTAGCCCAGACGAAACCCAATGAGCAGTTCTTC	NA	TRBJ2-1	NA	TRBV11-2
CASSLPGGNYEQYF	TGTGCCAGCAGCTTGCCAGGGGGTAACTACGAGCAGTACTTC	few	TRBJ2-7	TRBD1	TRBV5-4
CASRTRGETGELFF	TGCGCCAGCAGGACCAGGGGTGAGACCGGGGAGCTGTTTTTT	many	TRBJ2-2	NA	TRBV5-1
CASSLVSPYEQYF	TGCGCCAGCAGCTTGGTCTCTCCCTACGAGCAGTACTTC	many	TRBJ2-7	NA	TRBV5-1
CATSRAFSAGYTF	TGTGCCACCAGTCGAGCCTTTTCGGCAGGCTACACCTTC	few	TRBJ1-2	NA	TRBV15
CASIPGRGLKAFF	TGTGCCAGCATACCGGGCAGGGGGCTTAAAGCTTTCTTT	NA	TRBJ1-1	TRBD1	TRBV12-3/TRBV12-4
CSAREPVVGYTF	TGCAGTGCTAGAGAGCCAGTTGTTGGCTACACCTTC	many	TRBJ1-2	NA	TRBV20-1
CASSSDRDGEQYF	TGTGCCAGCAGCTCAGACAGGGACGGCGAGCAGTACTTC	NA	TRBJ2-7	TRBD1	TRBV11-3
CASSLFGQEGRGTQYF	TGTGCCAGCAGCCTCTTTGGGCAGGAGGGAAGAGGGACCCAGTACTTC	few	TRBJ2-5	NA	TRBV7-6
CASSEVGLSYNSPLHF	TGTGCCAGCAGTGAAGTCGGCCTCTCCTATAATTCACCCCTCCACTTT	few	TRBJ1-6	NA	TRBV6-1
CASSREGYGYTF	TGTGCCAGCAGTAGGGAGGGGTATGGCTACACCTTC	NA	TRBJ1-2	NA	TRBV12-3/TRBV12-4
CASSTRLAAYREQFF	TGTGCCAGCAGTACGCGACTAGCGGCCTACCGTGAGCAGTTCTTC	many	TRBJ2-1	TRBD2	TRBV6-2/TRBV6-3
CASSDGAGELFF	TGTGCCAGCAGTGACGGTGCCGGGGAGCTGTTTTTT	few	TRBJ2-2	NA	TRBV6-4
CASSSGALVLREQFF	TGTGCCAGCAGCTCCGGGGCCCTTGTTTTGCGTGAGCAGTTCTTC	NA	TRBJ2-1	NA	TRBV5-6
CASSQGLGTNPRANEQYF	TGCGCCAGCAGCCAAGGACTGGGGACGAACCCCCGAGCCAACGAGCAGTACTTC	NA	TRBJ2-7	NA	TRBV4-1
CASRHRGAVNTEAFF	TGTGCCAGCAGACACCGCGGGGCCGTGAACACTGAAGCTTTCTTT	few	TRBJ1-1	NA	TRBV14
CASSQTSFSGNTIYF	TGTGCCAGCAGTCAAACGAGTTTCTCTGGAAACACCATATATTTT	few	TRBJ1-3	NA	TRBV11-2
CSVEVTVLTEAFF	TGCAGCGTTGAAGTGACAGTTCTTACTGAAGCTTTCTTT	NA	TRBJ1-1	NA	TRBV29-1
CASSLRTGGSGNTGELFF	TGTGCCAGCAGCTTAAGAACAGGGGGCTCGGGCAACACCGGGGAGCTGTTTTTT	many	TRBJ2-2	TRBD1	TRBV11-2